This T cell receptor (beta chain) stems from a study of response to subunit inactivated influenza vaccine. The V gene's germline CDR1 is SQVTM and CDR2 ANQGSEA. The ends lost 7 bases at V and 6 bases at J; junction bases unmatched: 16. CDR3 size: 15 residues. TCRdb redid the calling of the RT-PCR reads with MiXCR, one entry per CDR3 protein. The data contain around 850,000 distinct CDR3 sequences, approximately 17% of them singletons. Regarding the study as a whole: Every seasonal influenza vaccination brings in few new T cells, the authors suggested.

This clonotype was recorded a few times. Its matching antigen is unknown. The chain uses TRBV29-1 and TRBJ2-7; 9 nucleotides line up with TRBD1. The TCR originated in a man in his fifties who received an inactivated influenza vaccine. This material consisted of PBMCs from blood, taken about 5 days after vaccination. Here the CDR3 reads CSGNPRDREICEQYF. CDR3 nucleotides: TGCAGCGGAAACCCTCGGGACAGGGAAATATGCGAGCAGTACTTC.